This T cell receptor (beta chain) comes out of a study of T-cell reconstitution after alpha-beta-depleted transplantation in children. Germline lookup yields CDR1 SGHAT and CDR2 FQNNGV. The CDR3 length is 14 residues. The V gene lost 2 bases and the J gene lost 5 bases, with 10 bases spanning the gap. This clonotype was seen only a few times. Its antigen is not known. Study-level findings and limits: Newly produced T cells mostly provided counts and TCRbeta diversity after one year, as hyperexpanded clones declined. Roughly two months post-transplant, alpha-beta T cells reportedly originated from several hundred graft clones that had expanded.

Preparation of the TCRbeta library involved a method that used unique molecular identifiers. TCRdb re-called the PCR reads through MiXCR, storing one row per CDR3 protein. The sample contains about 980,000 distinct CDR3 sequences, about 29% of which appear only once. This material consisted of PBMCs, mostly from graft donor cells, taken 360 days after TCRalphabeta/CD19-depleted stem cell transplant. The sequence derives from a boy in the first two years of life who had a stem cell transplant for SCID, so the T cells may come from the graft donor. The chain carries TRBV11-2 and TRBJ2-1; D gene ambiguous. The CDR3 DNA is TGTGCCAGCAGCTTAAAGGATTCCCACAATGAGCAGTTCTTC. It codes for CASSLKDSHNEQFF.